The clone carrying this TCR beta chain was detected once. This entry comes from a study of blood T cell repertoires in COVID-19. In the study overall: The samples span acute and convalescent COVID-19 from the United States, Italy and Spain. Nucleic acid was either cDNA or gDNA, and it came from T cells, B-cell-depleted T cells, or PBMCs.

In the authors' workflow: Estimation of nucleated cell counts relied on the amplification of reference gene primers. TCRdb's table, derived via immunoSEQ multiplex PCR, lists solely in-frame clones and lacks some. V, J and clone size are taken as reported in that table, and D and trimming were inferred from the DNA itself. The data contain approximately 310,000 clones, about 87% of them singletons. Trimming removed 7 bases at V and 1 base at J, with 10 bases between. CDR3 length equals 13 residues. The TCR sequence derives from a woman aged 45-65 years who had recovered from COVID-19. The sequencing input was peripheral blood. The chain couples TRBV12-3 or TRBV12-4 to TRBJ1-1, with D possibly being TRBD1 (5 bases). The CDR3 DNA reads TGTGCCAGCACCAATACAGGGAACACTGAAGCTTTCTTT. This encodes CASTNTGNTEAFF.